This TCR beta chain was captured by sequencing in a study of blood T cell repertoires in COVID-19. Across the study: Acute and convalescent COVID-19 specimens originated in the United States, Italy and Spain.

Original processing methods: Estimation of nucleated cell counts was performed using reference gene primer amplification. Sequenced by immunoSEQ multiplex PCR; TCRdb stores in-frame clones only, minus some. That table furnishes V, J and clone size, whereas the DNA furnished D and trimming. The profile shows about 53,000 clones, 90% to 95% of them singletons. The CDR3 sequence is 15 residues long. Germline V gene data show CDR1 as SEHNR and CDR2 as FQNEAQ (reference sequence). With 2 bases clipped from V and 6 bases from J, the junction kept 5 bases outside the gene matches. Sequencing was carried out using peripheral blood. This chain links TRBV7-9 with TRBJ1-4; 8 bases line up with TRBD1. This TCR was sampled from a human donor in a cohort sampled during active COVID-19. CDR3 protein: CASSLLGQGHEKLFF. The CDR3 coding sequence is TGTGCCAGCAGCTTATTAGGACAGGGCCATGAAAAACTGTTTTTT.